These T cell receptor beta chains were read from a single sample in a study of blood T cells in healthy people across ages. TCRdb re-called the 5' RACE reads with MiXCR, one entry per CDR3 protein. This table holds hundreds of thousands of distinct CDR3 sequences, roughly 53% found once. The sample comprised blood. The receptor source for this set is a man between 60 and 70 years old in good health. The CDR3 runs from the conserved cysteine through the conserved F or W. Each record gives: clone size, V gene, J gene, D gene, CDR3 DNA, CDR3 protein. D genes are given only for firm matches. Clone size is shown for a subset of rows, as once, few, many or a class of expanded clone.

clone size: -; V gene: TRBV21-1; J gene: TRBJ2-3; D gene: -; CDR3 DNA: TGTGCCAGCAGCAAAGTGCGACTAGCGGGGGGATCTAGCACAGATACGCAGTATTTT; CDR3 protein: CASSKVRLAGGSSTDTQYF
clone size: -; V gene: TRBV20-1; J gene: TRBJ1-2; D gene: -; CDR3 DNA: TGCAGTGCTAGACCGAGACAGCTGAAACATGGCTACACCTTC; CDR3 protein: CSARPRQLKHGYTF
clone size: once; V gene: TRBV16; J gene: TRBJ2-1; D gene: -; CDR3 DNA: TGTGCCAGCAGCGGCTGGAGCTCCTACAATGAGCAGTTCTTC; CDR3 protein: CASSGWSSYNEQFF
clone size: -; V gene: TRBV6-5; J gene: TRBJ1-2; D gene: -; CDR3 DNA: TGTGCCAGCAGTTACTCGCCCAGGGTAGAAGGCTACACCTTC; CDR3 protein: CASSYSPRVEGYTF
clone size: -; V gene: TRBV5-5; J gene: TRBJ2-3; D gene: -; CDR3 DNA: TGTGCCAGCAGCACCTCCCAGGGGTTTAGCACAGATACGCAGTATTTT; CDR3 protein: CASSTSQGFSTDTQYF
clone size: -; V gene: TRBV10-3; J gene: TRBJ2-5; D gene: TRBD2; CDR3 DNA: TGTGCCATCAGCGGGGGGGCCGTTGGGGAGACCCAGTACTTC; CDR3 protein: CAISGGAVGETQYF
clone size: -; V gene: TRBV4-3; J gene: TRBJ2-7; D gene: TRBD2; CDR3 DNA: TGCGCCAGCAGCCTATTCTCCCCCGGGGGGAGTGAGCAGTACTTC; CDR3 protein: CASSLFSPGGSEQYF
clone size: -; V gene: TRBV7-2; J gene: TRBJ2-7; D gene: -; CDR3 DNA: TGTGCCAGCAGCTTTATGGGGCAGTCCTACGAGCAGTACTTC; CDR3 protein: CASSFMGQSYEQYF
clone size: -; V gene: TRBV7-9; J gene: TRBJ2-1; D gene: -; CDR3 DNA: TGTGCCAGCAGCTCTGAATGGGGGAATGAGCAGTTCTTC; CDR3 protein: CASSSEWGNEQFF
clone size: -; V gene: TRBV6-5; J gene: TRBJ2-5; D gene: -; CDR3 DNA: TGTGCCAGCAGTTACAACCGGCAAGAGACCCAGTACTTC; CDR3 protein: CASSYNRQETQYF
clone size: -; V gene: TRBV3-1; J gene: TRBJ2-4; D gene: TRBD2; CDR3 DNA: TGTGCCAGCAGCCAAACCACTAGCGGGGGCATGGGCATTCAGTACTTC; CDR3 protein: CASSQTTSGGMGIQYF
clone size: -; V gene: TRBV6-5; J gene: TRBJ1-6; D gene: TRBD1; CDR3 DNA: TGTGCCAGCAGTTCCGGGACAGTGGGGCGATCACCCCTCCACTTT; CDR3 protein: CASSSGTVGRSPLHF
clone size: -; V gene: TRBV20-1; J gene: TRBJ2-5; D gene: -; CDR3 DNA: TGCAGTGCCCAGGGGAGGGGGCAAGAGACCCAGTACTTC; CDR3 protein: CSAQGRGQETQYF
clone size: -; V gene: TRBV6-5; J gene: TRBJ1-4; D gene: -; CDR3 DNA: TGTGCCAGCAGTCGGGCAGGGAGTGAAAAACTGTTTTTT; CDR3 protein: CASSRAGSEKLFF
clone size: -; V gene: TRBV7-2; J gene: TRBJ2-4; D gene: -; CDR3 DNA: TGTGCCAGCAGCTTAGACAGCGTGAGGGGAAACATTCAGTACTTC; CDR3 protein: CASSLDSVRGNIQYF
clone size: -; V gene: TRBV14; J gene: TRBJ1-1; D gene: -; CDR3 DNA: TGTGCCAGCAGCCACCGTACGGGATGGACTGAAGCTTTCTTT; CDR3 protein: CASSHRTGWTEAFF
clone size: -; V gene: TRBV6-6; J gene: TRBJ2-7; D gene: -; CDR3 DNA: TGTGCCAGCAGTTACTCAAGGGAAGGGGACGAGCAGTACTTC; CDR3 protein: CASSYSREGDEQYF
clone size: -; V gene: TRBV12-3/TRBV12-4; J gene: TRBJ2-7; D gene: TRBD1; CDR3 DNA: TGTGCCAGCGCGGGACAGGCTCACTACGAGCAGTACTTC; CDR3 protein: CASAGQAHYEQYF
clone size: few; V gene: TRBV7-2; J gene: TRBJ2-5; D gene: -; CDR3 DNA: TGTGCCAGCAGCATAACAGGGTCCCCTCAAGAGACCCAGTACTTC; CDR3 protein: CASSITGSPQETQYF
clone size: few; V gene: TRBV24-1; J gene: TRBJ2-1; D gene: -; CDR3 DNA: TGTGCCACCAGTTTCGGGGGAGGCTACAATGAGCAGTTCTTC; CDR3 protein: CATSFGGGYNEQFF
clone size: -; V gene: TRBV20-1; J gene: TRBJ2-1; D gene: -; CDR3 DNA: TGCAGTGCTCCCTCGGTGGTACGGGACAATGAGCAGTTCTTC; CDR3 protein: CSAPSVVRDNEQFF
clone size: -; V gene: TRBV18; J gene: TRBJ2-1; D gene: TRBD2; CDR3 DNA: TGTGCCAGCTCACCAACCGGGGGGACTTGGCGGGAGGACAATGAGCAGTTCTTC; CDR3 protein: CASSPTGGTWREDNEQFF
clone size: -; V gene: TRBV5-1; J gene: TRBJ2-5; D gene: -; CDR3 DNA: TGCGCCAGCAGCTTGATGCCGGGACTCTCCCAAGGGGAGACCCAGTACTTC; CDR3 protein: CASSLMPGLSQGETQYF
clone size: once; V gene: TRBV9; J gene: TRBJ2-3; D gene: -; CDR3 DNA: TGTGCCAGCAGCCCCCCTGCGGACAGCGAGGGGTATTTT; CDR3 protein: CASSPPADSEGYF
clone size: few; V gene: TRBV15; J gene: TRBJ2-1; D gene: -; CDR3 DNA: TGTGCCACCAGCAGATTTTCTTGGCAGGACAATGAGCAGTTCTTC; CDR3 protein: CATSRFSWQDNEQFF
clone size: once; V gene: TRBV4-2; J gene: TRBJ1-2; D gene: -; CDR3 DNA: TGTGCCAGCAGCCAACAAGGACAGCGCTATGGCTACACCTTC; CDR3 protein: CASSQQGQRYGYTF
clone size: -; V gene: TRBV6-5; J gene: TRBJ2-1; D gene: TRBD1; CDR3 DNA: TGTGCCAGCAGACTAAGGGACAGGGTCCCCTACAATGAGCAGTTCTTC; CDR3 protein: CASRLRDRVPYNEQFF
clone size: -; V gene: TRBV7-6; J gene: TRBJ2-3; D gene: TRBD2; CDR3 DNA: TGTGCCAGCAGCTTTAGCGGGGGGGGCCCAGATACGCAGTATTTT; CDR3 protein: CASSFSGGGPDTQYF
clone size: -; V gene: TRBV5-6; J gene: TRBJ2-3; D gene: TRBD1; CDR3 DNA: TGTGCCAGCAGCCGAGAGCAGACAGGGGGGGGAGATACGCAGTATTTT; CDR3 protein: CASSREQTGGGDTQYF
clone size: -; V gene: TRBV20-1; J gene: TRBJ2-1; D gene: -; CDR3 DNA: TGCAGTGCTTTACCGACTGGCCACCTTAGGGATGAGCAGTTCTTC; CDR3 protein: CSALPTGHLRDEQFF
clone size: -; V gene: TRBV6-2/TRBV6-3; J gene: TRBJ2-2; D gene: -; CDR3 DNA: TGTGCCAGCAGTTCCCTGGACAGGAACACCGGGGAGCTGTTTTTT; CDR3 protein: CASSSLDRNTGELFF
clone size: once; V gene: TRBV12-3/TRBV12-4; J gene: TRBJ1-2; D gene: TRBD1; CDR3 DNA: TGTGCCAGCAGACAAGGGACAGGGCATGGCTACACCTTC; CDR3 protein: CASRQGTGHGYTF
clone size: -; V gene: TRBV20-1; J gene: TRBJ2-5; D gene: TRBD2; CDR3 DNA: TGCAGTGCTAGACCTACGGGACTAGCGGCTTCGGAGACCCAGTACTTC; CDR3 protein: CSARPTGLAASETQYF
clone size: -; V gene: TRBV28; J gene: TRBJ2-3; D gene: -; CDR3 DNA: TGTGCCAGCAGTCTTCCCCACAGCTCAGATACGCAGTATTTT; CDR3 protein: CASSLPHSSDTQYF
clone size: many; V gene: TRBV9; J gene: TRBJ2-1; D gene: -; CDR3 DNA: TGTGCCAGCAGCACCCGGGCGGGACACTATTACAATGAGCAGTTCTTC; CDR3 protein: CASSTRAGHYYNEQFF
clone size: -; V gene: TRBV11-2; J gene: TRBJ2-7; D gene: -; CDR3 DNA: TGTGCCAGCAGCTTAGCGTCGCCCTACCCCGTTCTCGAGCAGTACTTC; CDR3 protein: CASSLASPYPVLEQYF
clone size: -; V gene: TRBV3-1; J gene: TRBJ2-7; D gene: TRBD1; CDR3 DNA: TGTGCCAGCAGCCCTCGGGACAGGGTTCGCGAGCAGTACTTC; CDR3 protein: CASSPRDRVREQYF
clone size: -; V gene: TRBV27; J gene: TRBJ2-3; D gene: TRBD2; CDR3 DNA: TGTGCCAGCAGTTTCTGGCGGGGGGGCGCAGATACGCAGTATTTT; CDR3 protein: CASSFWRGGADTQYF
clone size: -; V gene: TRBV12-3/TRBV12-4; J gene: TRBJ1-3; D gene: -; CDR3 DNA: TGTGCCACCAGGGCCGGGGGCTCTGGAAACACCATATATTTT; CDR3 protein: CATRAGGSGNTIYF
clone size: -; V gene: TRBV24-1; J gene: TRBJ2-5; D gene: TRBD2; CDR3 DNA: TGTGCCACCAGTGATATGACTAGCAGAGAGACCCAGTACTTC; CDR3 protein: CATSDMTSRETQYF
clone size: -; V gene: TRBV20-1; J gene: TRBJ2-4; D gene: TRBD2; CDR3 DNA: TGCAGTGCTATTGCCGGGACTAGCGGGGGGGCCTACGACATTCAGTACTTC; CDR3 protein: CSAIAGTSGGAYDIQYF
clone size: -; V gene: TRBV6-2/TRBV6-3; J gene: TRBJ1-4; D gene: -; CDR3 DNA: TGTGCCAGCAGGGGGAGTGGAGCTAATGAAAAACTGTTTTTT; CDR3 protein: CASRGSGANEKLFF
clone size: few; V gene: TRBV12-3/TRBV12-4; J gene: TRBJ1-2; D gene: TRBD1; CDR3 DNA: TGTGCCAGCAGTTACCCTACAGGGACAGCCTATGGCTACACCTTC; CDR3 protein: CASSYPTGTAYGYTF
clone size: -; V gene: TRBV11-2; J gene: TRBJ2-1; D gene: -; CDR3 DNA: TGTGCCAGCAGCTTAGAAATCGGTGGGGGGTTCTCCTACAATGAGCAGTTCTTC; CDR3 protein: CASSLEIGGGFSYNEQFF
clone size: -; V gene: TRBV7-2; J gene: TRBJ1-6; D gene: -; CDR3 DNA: TGTGCCAGCAGCCTGAGGCAGCCCTTATTCACCCTCCACTTT; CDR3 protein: CASSLRQPLFTLHF
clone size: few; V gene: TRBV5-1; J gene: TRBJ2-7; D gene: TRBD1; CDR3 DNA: TGCGCCAGCAGCTGGACAGGGGACGAGCAGTACTTC; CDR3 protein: CASSWTGDEQYF
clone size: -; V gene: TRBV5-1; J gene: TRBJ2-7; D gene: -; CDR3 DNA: TGCGCCAGCAGCTTGATAACGGGGAGCTCCTACGAGCAGTACTTC; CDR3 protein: CASSLITGSSYEQYF
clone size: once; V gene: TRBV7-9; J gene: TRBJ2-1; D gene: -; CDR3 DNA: TGTGCCAGCAGCTTAGCCCGGGGGCGCCGCTCCTACAATGAGCAGTTCTTC; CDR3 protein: CASSLARGRRSYNEQFF
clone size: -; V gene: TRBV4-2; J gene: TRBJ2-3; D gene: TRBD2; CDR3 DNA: TGTGCCAGCAGCCAGATGGAAGTAGGTAGCGGGATCACAGATATGCAGTATTTT; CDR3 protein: CASSQMEVGSGITDMQYF
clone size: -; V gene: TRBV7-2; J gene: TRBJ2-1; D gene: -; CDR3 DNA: TGTGCCAGCAGCTTGTGGCTGGGGTTAGGCAATGAGCAGTTCTTC; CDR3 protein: CASSLWLGLGNEQFF
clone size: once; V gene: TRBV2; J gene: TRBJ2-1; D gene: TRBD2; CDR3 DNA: TGTGCCAGTGCCCCTAGCGGATCCTACAATGAGCAGTTCTTC; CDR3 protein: CASAPSGSYNEQFF
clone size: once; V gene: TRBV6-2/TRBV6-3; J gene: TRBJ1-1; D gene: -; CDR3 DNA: TGTGCCAGCAGTTACCCACAGAACACTGAAGCTTTCTTT; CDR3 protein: CASSYPQNTEAFF
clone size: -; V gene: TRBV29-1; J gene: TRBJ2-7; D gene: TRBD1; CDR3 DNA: TGCAGCGCCTCGAGGGACAGGGACCACAATGAGCAGTACTTC; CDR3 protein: CSASRDRDHNEQYF
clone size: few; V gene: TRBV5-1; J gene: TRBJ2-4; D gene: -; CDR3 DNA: TGCGCCAGCAGCTTGGATGGAGTAGCCAAAAACATTCAGTACTTC; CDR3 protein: CASSLDGVAKNIQYF